The 3 T cell receptor beta chains below come from one sample, sequenced in a study of human T cells and chemical hapten exposure. Via MiXCR, TCRdb re-called the RACE reads, giving one row per CDR3 protein. The sample shows tens of thousands of distinct CDR3 sequences, about 10% of them seen only once. Time point here: healthy volunteer bleed at 2 weeks. Unfractionated whole blood yielded the extracted total RNA. Sequenced input: whole blood. These receptors came from a female donor in good health. Some clones in this sample may be carry-over from other donors' samples.

This clonotype appeared many times. The rearrangement joins TRBV2 to TRBJ2-3; the D gene is possibly TRBD1 (5 bases). This CDR3 is built from 13 residues. Per germline, CDR1 SNHLY and CDR2 FYNNEI. Trimming took 8 bases from V and 6 from J, leaving 15 bases between them. Here the CDR3 DNA reads TGTGCCAGCCTTGGGGCAGAAGGTGATACGCAGTATTTT. Translated, it gives CASLGAEGDTQYF.

J is TRBJ2-2 and V is TRBV4-1; 8 nucleotides align to TRBD1. Germline CDR1 and CDR2: MGHRA and YSYEKL. V lost 3 bases and J lost 2; bases outside the gene matches: 5. CDR3 size: 16 residues. CDR3 sequence (DNA): TGCGCCAGCAGCCAGAGGGACAGGAGTAACACCGGGGAGCTGTTTTTT. Protein product: CASSQRDRSNTGELFF.

The V and J genes are TRBV11-2 and TRBJ2-7; 7 bases match TRBD1. The CDR3 has 14 residues. The V and J ends lost 1 base and 3 bases, in that order; junction bases with no gene match: 3. CDR1 is SGHAT and CDR2 is FQNNGV in the germline V gene. The CDR3 protein is CASSLAPGGYEQYF. CDR3 DNA: TGTGCCAGCAGCTTAGCCCCAGGGGGCTACGAGCAGTACTTC.